This TCR beta chain derives from a study of Ad26.COV2.S vaccination and SARS-CoV-2 variants. Treatment denoted: some 20 received Ad26.COV2.S at low or high dose, single or two shots; roughly five received placebo; per-sample allocation not given. Vaccine and placebo recipients were sampled on day 63 after the first injection. Produced via immunoSEQ multiplex PCR; TCRdb's table is partial and in-frame only. Of roughly 460,000 clones in the sample, 70% to 90% were seen once. This clone turned up a few times. This CDR3 contains 12 residues. Trimming stripped 5 bases from V and 6 bases from J, with 8 bases between. CDR1 is SEHNR, CDR2 FQNEAQ, per germline (reference sequence).

This TCR was recovered from a person aged 18-65 years who received the Ad26.COV2.S COVID-19 vaccine or a placebo. Sample: peripheral blood, taken in a trial of Ad26.COV2.S vaccine versus placebo. This chain uses TRBV7-9 with TRBJ2-1; no firm D call. This chain's CDR3 is CASSPSLNEQFF. The CDR3 DNA reads TGTGCCAGCAGCCCAAGTCTCAATGAGCAGTTCTTC.